The 7 T cell receptor beta chains presented below share a single source sample, sequenced in a study of neoadjuvant anti-PD-1 for oral cavity cancer. Time point noted: after neoadjuvant nivolumab, at surgical resection. The data were produced by immunoSEQ multiplex PCR, yet TCRdb's version contains in-frame clones alone and is incomplete. The profile covers some 14,000 clones, with 60% to 80% appearing a single time and approximately 2.9% taken by the ten largest. The material was PBMCs, obtained after nivolumab (anti-PD-1) treatment. The source of these receptors is a person between 40 and 85 years old with oral cavity squamous cell carcinoma.

This clone showed up just a few times. This rearrangement joins TRBV4-1 to TRBJ2-2, with TRBD2 as a possible D gene (6 bases). Germline CDR1 MGHRA, CDR2 YSYEKL. Between the trimmed V and J ends, which lost 2 bases and 1 base, there was a span of 11 bases. The CDR3 contains 16 residues. CDR3 nucleotides: TGCGCCAGCAGCCAAATTAGCGGATGGAACACCGGGGAGCTGTTTTTT. As protein: CASSQISGWNTGELFF.

The chain has TRBV6-5 and TRBJ2-2, with D perhaps TRBD2 (6 bases). The CDR3 is made up of 14 amino acids. Germline values: CDR1 MNHEY, CDR2 SVGAGI. The V end lost 6 bases, the J end lost 6 bases, and 14 bases lay between the germline ends. CDR3 nucleotides: TGTGCCAGCAGCCTCCCGACTAGTTCCGGGGAGCTGTTTTTT. Its protein product is CASSLPTSSGELFF.

CDR3 region: CASSPPNSGNTIYF. Written as DNA, the CDR3 is TGCGCCAGCAGCCCCCCCAACTCTGGAAACACCATATATTTT. This chain connects TRBV5-1 to TRBJ1-3; D is undetermined. Germline lookup yields CDR1 SGHRS and CDR2 YFSETQ. This CDR3 spans 14 amino acids. V was cut by 4 bases and J by 0 bases, with 8 bases left in between.

This clone was seen a few times. V usage is TRBV11-3 and J usage is TRBJ2-2; possible D gene TRBD1, 6 bases. The CDR3 is 16 residues long. CDR1 SGHNT and CDR2 YENEEA come from the germline V gene. V lost 1 base, J lost 2 bases, and 11 bases lay in between. The CDR3: CASSLGPGANTGELFF. In DNA form, the CDR3 reads TGTGCCAGCAGCTTAGGGCCAGGGGCCAACACCGGGGAGCTGTTTTTT.

The chain links TRBV10-3 to TRBJ1-1; maybe TRBD1 (6 bases). Germline V gene lookup returns CDR1 ENHRY and CDR2 SYGVKD. There are 13 residues in the CDR3. V lost 6 bases, J lost 1 base, and 9 bases lay in between. The CDR3 protein is CAISLDRNTEAFF. CDR3 in DNA: TGTGCCATCAGCTTGGACAGGAACACTGAAGCTTTCTTT.

The rearrangement joins TRBV18 to TRBJ2-7; D may be TRBD1 or TRBD2 (5 bases each). Trimming took 4 bases from V and 4 from J, leaving 14 bases between them. The CDR3 totals 14 residues. The germline gives CDR1 KGHSH, CDR2 LQKENI. The DNA for the CDR3 is TGTGCCAGCTCACTGCAGGGAGTTGGGTACGAGCAGTACTTC. Encoded protein: CASSLQGVGYEQYF.

The genes are TRBV2 and TRBJ2-7; perhaps TRBD1 as D (5 bases). The CDR3 is 15 amino acids. V lost 5 bases, J lost 0 bases, and 14 bases lay in between. Germline V lookup: CDR1 SNHLY, CDR2 FYNNEI. Here the CDR3 DNA reads TGTGCCAGCAGTCTTCTAGGGGCAAGCTCCTACGAGCAGTACTTC. This sequence encodes CASSLLGASSYEQYF.